These 11 T cell receptor beta chains share one sample of origin, sequenced in a study of blood T cell repertoires in COVID-19 (dated by TCRdb to about 2020). Library generation was performed with the immunoSEQ multiplex PCR assay. Entries here come from immuneACCESS through TCRdb and include only in-frame sequences with V and J called. Some clones fail to appear in such tables; in the studies checked, an unresolved V gene covers under half of the shortfall, and the cause of the remainder is unknown. The sample table contains about 68,000 clones; only one count was recorded for about 85% of them. The ten largest clones take up approximately 3.6% of the sample. The material sequenced was peripheral blood. These receptors all stem from a woman aged 45-65 years with COVID-19, enrolled during active disease.

The genes are TRBV4-3 and TRBJ2-4, with D possibly being TRBD1 (6 bases). This CDR3 is 18 amino acids long. V lost 1 base and J 0 bases, leaving 16 bases between the germline ends. The germline V gene encodes CDR1 LGHNA and CDR2 YSLEER. The CDR3 here is CASSQVGGATRAKNIQYF. The CDR3 coding sequence is TGCGCCAGCAGCCAAGTAGGGGGAGCGACTCGAGCCAAAAACATTCAGTACTTC.

V gene TRBV5-6 combines with J gene TRBJ2-7; 11 bases are a match to TRBD2. The CDR3 contains 16 residues. V was pared by 0 bases and J by 5 bases, with 7 bases of the junction left unmatched. Germline V gene lookup returns CDR1 SGHDT and CDR2 YYEEEE. In nucleotides, the CDR3 is TGTGCCAGCAGCTTGGTATCGGCTAGCGGGAGGCACGAGCAGTACTTC. It is translated as CASSLVSASGRHEQYF.

This chain uses TRBV5-1 with TRBJ2-3; 11 positions match TRBD2. This CDR3 has 16 amino acids. CDR1 and CDR2 from the germline V gene are SGHRS and YFSETQ. Trimming cost V 0 bases and J 3 bases; bases outside gene matches: 3. This CDR3 is CASSLGGTSGTDTQYF. Written as DNA, the CDR3 is TGCGCCAGCAGCTTGGGGGGGACTAGCGGTACAGATACGCAGTATTTT.

V gene TRBV9 combines with J gene TRBJ1-2; no reliable D call. V lost 0 bases to trimming and J lost 10 bases, with 13 bases between them. The CDR3 has 13 amino acids. Germline CDR1 reads SGDLS; CDR2 reads YYNGEE. The CDR3 region is CASSVDGRTIYTF. The CDR3, as DNA: TGTGCCAGCAGCGTAGACGGGAGGACGATCTACACCTTC.

Here the CDR3 DNA reads TGTGCCAGCAGCTTAATAGTAGGCGGGAACTCCTACAATGAGCAGTTCTTC. Translation: CASSLIVGGNSYNEQFF. J is TRBJ2-1 and V is TRBV7-6; TRBD2 is a possible D gene (6 bases). The CDR3 spans 17 residues. V was trimmed by 2 bases and J by 0 bases, leaving 14 bases between them. Looked up from germline, CDR1 is SGHVS and CDR2 is FNYEAQ.

This clone has a single count. This chain's CDR3 is CASSRIAGTYNEQFF. In DNA, the CDR3 is TGTGCCAGTAGTAGGATAGCGGGAACATACAATGAGCAGTTCTTC. The J gene is TRBJ2-1, the V gene TRBV19, with TRBD2 matching 8 bases. This CDR3 comprises 15 residues. CDR1 LNHDA and CDR2 SQIVND come from the germline V gene (reference sequence). V dropped 4 bases and J dropped 4; count of bases not matched to a gene: 6.

The chain is built from TRBV11-3 and TRBJ2-1, with TRBD2 matching over 8 bases. The V and J ends lost 3 bases and 9 bases, in that order; junction bases with no gene match: 7. In germline, CDR1 is SGHNT, CDR2 YENEEA. The CDR3 consists of 14 residues. CDR3 nucleotides: TGTGCCAGCAGCTTTGTAGGGGCGGGGGGTGAGCAGTTCTTC. Translating gives CASSFVGAGGEQFF.

V usage is TRBV5-4 and J usage is TRBJ1-3; the D gene is possibly TRBD1 (6 bases). V was cut by 2 bases and J by 1 base, with 10 bases left in between. CDR3 length: 15 residues. Germline V lookup: CDR1 SGHNT, CDR2 YYREEE (reference sequence). For the CDR3, the DNA is TGTGCCAGCAGCTTATCCGGGACATCTGGAAACACCATATATTTT. Protein: CASSLSGTSGNTIYF.

The chain joins TRBV7-3 to TRBJ2-5, with TRBD1 identical over 11 bases. This CDR3 comprises 16 residues. Per the germline V gene, CDR1 is SGHTA and CDR2 is FQGTGA. The V gene end was trimmed by 0 bases and the J gene end by 5 bases; junction bases not matched to a gene: 5. CDR3 in DNA: TGTGCCAGCAGCTTAACGGGACAGGGGGATTTGGAGACCCAGTACTTC. Its protein is CASSLTGQGDLETQYF.

The table lists this clone with a few counts. The rearrangement links TRBV2 to TRBJ1-4; 9 bases agree with TRBD1. Germline CDR1 SNHLY, CDR2 FYNNEI. With V trimmed by 2 bases and J by 8 bases, 9 bases remained unmatched. This CDR3 is 16 amino acids long. As DNA, the CDR3 is TGTGCCAGCAGTGAAATGGTAGGACAGGGGAAAGAAAAACTGTTTTTT. Translated: CASSEMVGQGKEKLFF.

The chain recombines TRBV6-5 with TRBJ1-1, with a tentative D call TRBD1 (5 bases). With 2 bases removed from V and 10 bases from J, the gap between germline ends came to 11 bases. The CDR3 runs to 12 residues. Germline CDR1 MNHEY, CDR2 SVGAGI. In DNA, the CDR3 is TGTGCCAGCAGTTACGGGGGAGCGGGAGCTTTCTTT. The encoded protein is CASSYGGAGAFF.